The 19 T cell receptor beta chains listed next were all sequenced from one sample in a study of blood T cell repertoires in COVID-19 (dated by TCRdb to 2018 to 2021). Library construction relied on the immunoSEQ multiplex PCR assay. In its TCRdb copy, this immuneACCESS table keeps in-frame sequences only and misses some clones. Where compared with another copy, unresolved V genes explain less than half of these, and the others have no known cause. In this sample the table shows approximately 170,000 clones, roughly nine tenths of which occur a single time. The ten largest account for around 9.9% of the sample. The sequencing sample was made of peripheral blood. The origin of the receptors is a woman in her sixties or seventies with COVID-19, enrolled during active disease.

A single count supports this clone. The chain couples TRBV29-1 to TRBJ2-1; 9 bases are shared with TRBD2. V was pared by 1 base and J by 9 bases, with 10 bases of the junction left unmatched. Germline V CDR1 and CDR2: SQVTM, ANQGSEA. CDR3 length: 15 residues. CDR3 protein: CSVEVPLAGFFEQFF. The CDR3 nucleotides are TGCAGCGTTGAAGTTCCCCTAGCGGGATTCTTTGAGCAGTTCTTC.

The chain links TRBV19 to TRBJ2-7, with TRBD1 matching 7 bases. The CDR3 loop spans 12 amino acids. Germline CDR1 and CDR2: LNHDA and SQIVND (reference sequence). Trimming removed 4 bases from V and 4 bases from J; junction bases left unmatched: 1. The CDR3 is CASSKQGYEQYF. DNA of the CDR3: TGTGCCAGTAGTAAACAGGGGTACGAGCAGTACTTC.

The chain joins TRBV7-9 to TRBJ2-1; TRBD2 might be the D (6 bases). V was trimmed by 2 bases and J by 4 bases, leaving 21 bases between them. The CDR3 is 18 residues long. The germline V gene has CDR1 SEHNR and CDR2 FQNEAQ (reference sequence). The CDR3, as DNA: TGTGCCAGCAGCTTACCCATTGCGGCTAGCGAGAAATACAATGAGCAGTTCTTC. Its translation: CASSLPIAASEKYNEQFF.

This clone was detected a few times. This chain links TRBV12-3 or TRBV12-4 with TRBJ1-1, with unresolved D. V lost 2 bases and J lost 1, with 5 bases in between. The CDR3 loop spans 13 amino acids. In DNA, the CDR3 is TGTGCCAGCAGTTTAATCAGGAACACTGAAGCTTTCTTT. As protein: CASSLIRNTEAFF.

CDR3 in DNA: TGTGCCAGCTCGTCCCCGACCCGCGGGAGGGCCCACAATGAGCAGTTCTTC. Translating gives CASSSPTRGRAHNEQFF. The V call is TRBV18, the J call TRBJ2-1; 9 bases are a match to TRBD2. CDR1 KGHSH and CDR2 LQKENI come from the germline V gene. The J segment lost 5 bases and the V segment lost 6 bases, leaving 14 bases of the junction unmatched. The CDR3 has 17 amino acids.

This clone was counted a few times. The chain carries TRBV27 and TRBJ1-2; no definite D call. V lost 8 bases to trimming and J lost 7 bases, with 20 bases between them. The CDR3 runs 14 residues. Per the germline V gene, CDR1 is MNHEY and CDR2 is SMNVEV (reference sequence). CDR3 sequence reads: CASLISGSRSGYTF. As DNA, the CDR3 is TGTGCCAGCTTAATATCGGGGTCGAGAAGTGGCTACACCTTC.

CDR3 DNA sequence: TGTGCCAGCAGTCCAGGGTGGGAGCAGTTCTTC. This translates into CASSPGWEQFF. V is TRBV6-5 and J is TRBJ2-1; D perhaps matches TRBD1 (5 bases). The germline V gene encodes CDR1 MNHEY and CDR2 SVGAGI. CDR3 length: 11 amino acids. The ends were cut back, 5 bases at V and 10 bases at J, with 9 bases in the middle.

The chain couples TRBV28 to TRBJ1-4; tentatively, D is TRBD1 (5 bases). The CDR3 has 14 residues. V was cut by 4 bases and J by 7 bases, with 13 bases left in between. The germline CDR1 and CDR2 sequences are MDHEN and SYDVKM. CDR3: CASSWGEPGEKLFF. The DNA of the CDR3 is TGTGCCAGCAGTTGGGGGGAACCTGGTGAAAAACTGTTTTTT.

The V and J genes are TRBV27 and TRBJ2-7, with 8 bases lining up with TRBD2. The CDR3 is made up of 15 amino acids. The V segment lost 7 bases and the J segment 4 bases; nucleotides outside the gene matches: 12. Germline CDR1 reads MNHEY; CDR2 reads SMNVEV (reference sequence). CDR3 nucleotide sequence: TGTGCCAGCACGCCTCGGGGGGGTTACCGTTACGAGCAGTACTTC. It translates to CASTPRGGYRYEQYF.

The chain employs TRBV9 and TRBJ1-1, with TRBD1 matching 10 bases. Germline CDR1 and CDR2: SGDLS and YYNGEE. V was pared by 0 bases and J by 4 bases, with 3 bases of the junction left unmatched. The CDR3 is 15 residues long. The CDR3 region is CASSVGTGGGTEAFF. In nucleotides, the CDR3 is TGTGCCAGCAGCGTAGGGACAGGGGGAGGCACTGAAGCTTTCTTT.

The chain is built from TRBV14 and TRBJ1-2, with D unresolved. V lost 0 bases, J lost 3 bases, and 20 bases lay in between. The CDR3 consists of 18 residues. Germline CDR1 is SGHDN and CDR2 is FVKESK. CDR3 amino acids: CASSQDRRRGRPHYGYTF. The DNA for the CDR3 is TGTGCCAGCAGCCAAGACAGAAGGCGGGGTCGCCCCCACTATGGCTACACCTTC.

This clone was observed a single time. The V and J genes are TRBV28 and TRBJ1-5, with D possibly TRBD1 on 6 matching bases. Trimming took 1 base from V and 5 from J, leaving 12 bases between them. This CDR3 is 15 amino acids long. Germline values: CDR1 MDHEN, CDR2 SYDVKM. The CDR3 sequence is CASSLLGGNDQPQHF. In DNA form, the CDR3 reads TGTGCCAGCAGTTTATTAGGGGGTAATGATCAGCCCCAGCATTTT.

V is TRBV7-8 and J is TRBJ2-7; D is undetermined. V gave up 4 bases and J gave up 3 bases, with 13 bases separating them. The CDR3 spans 14 residues. The germline V gene has CDR1 SGHVS and CDR2 FQNEAQ. The CDR3 protein is CASSWAGTSYEQYF. The CDR3 DNA sequence: TGTGCCAGCAGCTGGGCCGGAACAAGCTACGAGCAGTACTTC. The full variable domain, in which reference TRBV7-8 and TRBJ2-7 provide the parts outside the CDR3, is GAGVSQSPRYKVAKRGQDVALRCDPISGHVSLFWYQQALGQGPEFLTYFQNEAQLDKSGLPSDRFFAERPEGSVSTLKIQRTQQEDSAVYLCASSWAGTSYEQYFGPGTRLTVT.

The V gene is TRBV27, the J gene TRBJ2-5, with D perhaps TRBD1 (6 bases). CDR3 length: 16 residues. V was clipped by 4 bases and J by 1 base, with 16 bases between them. Germline loops: CDR1 MNHEY, CDR2 SMNVEV (reference sequence). The CDR3 sequence is CASSSTPGVAQETQYF. The CDR3 DNA follows: TGTGCCAGCAGTTCCACCCCAGGGGTAGCCCAAGAGACCCAGTACTTC.

J is TRBJ2-1 and V is TRBV5-4; maybe TRBD2 (6 bases). This CDR3 region has 15 residues. The ends were cut back, 6 bases at V and 4 bases at J, with 17 bases in the middle. CDR1 SGHNT and CDR2 YYREEE come from the germline V gene (reference sequence). The CDR3 coding sequence is TGTGCCAGCATCGACTTAGCGGCGGGATACAATGAGCAGTTCTTC. As protein: CASIDLAAGYNEQFF.

V usage is TRBV2 and J usage is TRBJ1-4; D call uncertain. The V gene's germline CDR1 is SNHLY and CDR2 FYNNEI. Trimming took off 2 bases at V and 6 bases at J, with 4 bases between the two ends. The length of the CDR3 is 12 residues. CDR3 DNA sequence: TGTGCCAGCAGTGAACAGGATGAAAAACTGTTTTTT. Protein: CASSEQDEKLFF. Filled out from reference TRBV2 and TRBJ1-4, the complete variable domain reads EPEVTQTPSHQVTQMGQEVILRCVPISNHLYFYWYRQILGQKVEFLVSFYNNEISEKSEIFDDQFSVERPDGSNFTLKIRSTKLEDSAMYFCASSEQDEKLFFGSGTQLSVL.

The chain uses TRBV28 and TRBJ1-3; D possibly corresponds to TRBD1 (6 bases). Germline CDR1 reads MDHEN; CDR2 reads SYDVKM. V was cut by 5 bases and J by 4 bases, with 15 bases left in between. The CDR3 contains 15 residues. DNA for the CDR3: TGTGCCAGCAGTACGAACCCGGGGGGCGGAAACACCATATATTTT. Translated, it gives CASSTNPGGGNTIYF. The whole variable domain, filled in from reference TRBV28 and TRBJ1-3, reads DVKVTQSSRYLVKRTGEKVFLECVQDMDHENMFWYRQDPGLGLRLIYFSYDVKMKEKGDIPEGYSVSREKKERFSLILESASTNQTSMYLCASSTNPGGGNTIYFGEGSWLTVV.

The table lists this clone with a count of one. J is TRBJ1-3 and V is TRBV18, with D unresolved. Germline CDR1 is KGHSH and CDR2 is LQKENI. Trimming took off 6 bases at V and 4 bases at J, with 7 bases between the two ends. This CDR3 is built from 12 residues. CDR3 in amino acids: CASSENGNTIYF. CDR3 in DNA: TGTGCCAGCTCCGAGAACGGAAACACCATATATTTT.

This clone was detected only once. The rearrangement joins TRBV7-2 to TRBJ1-5, with D hard to call. CDR1 SGHTA and CDR2 FQGNSA come from the germline V gene. This CDR3 is built from 14 residues. The V gene lost 3 bases and the J gene lost 1 base, with 7 bases spanning the gap. CDR3 residues: CASSFYSSNQPQHF. The CDR3 DNA reads TGTGCCAGCAGCTTTTACAGCAGCAATCAGCCCCAGCATTTT.